The rows below give T cell receptor beta chains drawn from one sample of a study of cytotoxic CD8 clonotypes in ibrutinib-treated CLL. Some clones are missing from TCRdb's copy, which holds only in-frame ones; the method was immunoSEQ multiplex PCR. The sample holds some 81,000 clones, around 79% seen once. The material was PBMCs, obtained after 12 months of ibrutinib treatment. Source of these receptors: a human donor with chronic lymphocytic leukemia. CDR3s include the opening cysteine and the closing phenylalanine or tryptophan. The order of the fields is clone size, V gene, CDR3 protein. Some rows have no size entry. The others give once, few or many, or a class for an expanded clone.

NA	TRBV9	CASSPIGGPNTGELFF
NA	TRBV9	CASSGLTAEAFF
NA	TRBV7-8	CASGLGPGATYEQYF
NA	TRBV2	CASSGEHGETQYF
NA	TRBV5-1	CASSLAGGWGANEQFF
NA	TRBV7-9	CASSWGPGGSGANVLTF
NA	TRBV6-5	CASSRDYSTDTQYF
NA	TRBV6-1	CASRQGALYEQYF
few	TRBV20-1	CSARPPVAFF
NA	TRBV7-8	CAGSLGSVGQVSYEQYF
NA	TRBV4-3	CASSQDRASGTQYF
few	TRBV11-3	CASSLQGADTQYF
NA	TRBV9	CASSAGLGMGSGNTIYF
NA	TRBV5-1	CASSLVIDGGYTF
NA	TRBV6-5	CASSYSPQLGYTF
few	TRBV7-9	CASSPGTGLNQPQHF